The 3 T cell receptor beta chains presented below share a single source sample, sequenced in a study of blood T cell repertoires in COVID-19. Clones were read by immunoSEQ multiplex PCR, and TCRdb kept only the in-frame ones, dropping some. The data show roughly 74,000 clones, 80% to 90% seen once. The sample consisted of peripheral blood. Receptor source: a man between 65 and 79 years old with acute or convalescent COVID-19.

The chain recombines TRBV2 with TRBJ1-1, with 7 bases matching TRBD1. The germline V gene has CDR1 SNHLY and CDR2 FYNNEI. This CDR3 has 12 residues. V lost 5 bases, J lost 6 bases, and 3 bases stayed unmatched. CDR3 sequence: CASSTTGAEAFF. In DNA, the CDR3 is TGTGCCAGCAGTACTACAGGGGCTGAAGCTTTCTTT. The whole variable domain, filled in from reference TRBV2 and TRBJ1-1, reads EPEVTQTPSHQVTQMGQEVILRCVPISNHLYFYWYRQILGQKVEFLVSFYNNEISEKSEIFDDQFSVERPDGSNFTLKIRSTKLEDSAMYFCASSTTGAEAFFGQGTRLTVV.

J is TRBJ2-4 and V is TRBV5-5; 10 bases are shared with TRBD2. Germline V gives CDR1 SGHKS, CDR2 YYEKEE (reference sequence). The length of the CDR3 is 16 residues. V shed 2 bases, J shed 8 bases, and the junction held 10 bases outside the gene matches. The CDR3 reads CASSLIRPSGSHIQYF. The CDR3 DNA reads as TGTGCCAGCAGCTTAATTCGCCCTAGCGGGAGCCACATTCAGTACTTC.

V usage is TRBV24-1 and J usage is TRBJ2-1, with 9 bases that match TRBD2. With V trimmed by 4 bases and J by 7 bases, 7 bases remained unmatched. The germline CDR1 and CDR2 sequences are KGHDR and SFDVKD. CDR3 length: 15 residues. The CDR3 here is CATSEFGTSKNEQFF. The CDR3 region has the DNA TGTGCCACCAGTGAGTTTGGGACTAGCAAAAATGAGCAGTTCTTC.